These 6 T cell receptor beta chains originate from one sample sequenced in a study of T cell responses to AZD1222 COVID-19 vaccine. Produced via immunoSEQ multiplex PCR; TCRdb's table is partial and in-frame only. The sample yields 100,000 or so clones, 87% seen once. Material: peripheral blood, obtained on day 0 of AZD1222 vaccination. The receptors stem from an adult in good health.

The chain has TRBV9 and TRBJ1-1, with D perhaps TRBD1 (5 bases). Germline assignment: CDR1 SGDLS and CDR2 YYNGEE. V lost 3 bases, J lost 1 base, and 10 bases lay in between. The CDR3 loop spans 14 amino acids. CDR3 in DNA: TGTGCCAGCAGCGGAGGGGTAGGGAACACTGAAGCTTTCTTT. It is translated as CASSGGVGNTEAFF.

The chain employs TRBV5-1 and TRBJ2-2, with D unclear. Germline V gene data show CDR1 as SGHRS and CDR2 as YFSETQ. V lost 3 bases and J lost 4, with 13 bases in between. The CDR3 has 15 residues. CDR3 amino acids: CASSSEQGITGELFF. The DNA of the CDR3 is TGCGCCAGCAGCTCGGAACAAGGTATCACCGGGGAGCTGTTTTTT.

The gene calls are TRBV27 and TRBJ1-6; D ambiguous. The germline CDR1 and CDR2 sequences are MNHEY and SMNVEV (reference sequence). The V and J ends lost 3 bases and 4 bases respectively, with 7 bases between them. The CDR3 is made up of 14 amino acids. In DNA, the CDR3 is TGTGCCAGCAGTTTTGCCGGGTATAATTCACCCCTCCACTTT. Its protein is CASSFAGYNSPLHF.

The chain has TRBV27 and TRBJ1-5; the match to TRBD1 covers 12 bases. With 5 bases clipped from V and 1 base from J, the junction kept 6 bases outside the gene matches. The V gene's germline CDR1 is MNHEY and CDR2 SMNVEV (reference sequence). This CDR3 spans 17 amino acids. The CDR3 loop is CASSRGQGAWSNQPQHF. The DNA of the CDR3 is TGTGCCAGCAGTAGGGGACAGGGGGCTTGGAGCAATCAGCCCCAGCATTTT.

The table lists this clone with a count of one. The CDR3 sequence: CASSVGVNTGELFF. CDR3 DNA: TGTGCCAGCAGCGTAGGGGTTAACACCGGGGAGCTGTTTTTT. J is TRBJ2-2 and V is TRBV9; unclear D gene. Per germline, CDR1 SGDLS and CDR2 YYNGEE. The CDR3 has 14 amino acids. The V gene lost 0 bases and the J gene lost 2 bases, with 5 bases spanning the gap.

The rearrangement joins TRBV7-9 to TRBJ1-2; D gene uncertain. This CDR3 has 11 residues. Looked up from germline, CDR1 is SEHNR and CDR2 is FQNEAQ (reference sequence). The V end lost 5 bases, the J end lost 7 bases, and 8 bases lay between the germline ends. This CDR3 reads CASSGGAGYTF. The CDR3 region has the DNA TGTGCCAGCAGCGGCGGAGCTGGCTACACCTTC.